This TCR beta chain came from a study of cytomegalovirus exposure and HLA in healthy donors. Findings and caveats of the study: As was reported, the HLA-A and HLA-B alleles of most subjects were accurately predicted from TCR beta sequences. Overall, about 160 TCR beta chains were annotated as cytomegalovirus-associated. A later analysis found TCR association rates differed by HLA locus, highest for DRB1 and lowest for HLA-C. Apparent HLA restriction characterized most CMV-associated TCR beta chains in a later analysis.

The PCR used 60 Vbeta and 13 Jbeta primers. Measured with immunoSEQ multiplex PCR; TCRdb has only the in-frame clones, and not every one. The sample yields over 90,000 clones, about three quarters seen once. The V and J ends lost 1 base and 2 bases, in that order; junction bases with no gene match: 2. There are 16 residues in the CDR3. The germline CDR1 and CDR2 sequences are SGHTA and FQGNSA. As to this clone: Its antigen is still unknown.

Sequenced: PBMCs. The source of this sequence is a woman in her fifties or sixties in good health and CMV-seropositive. The V and J genes are TRBV7-2 and TRBJ1-3, with TRBD1 matching over 10 bases. The CDR3: CASSLGGTGAGNTIYF. For the CDR3, the DNA is TGTGCCAGCAGCTTAGGGGGGACAGGGGCTGGAAACACCATATATTTT.